The sample holds a few counts of the clone carrying this T cell receptor beta chain. What it binds is not known. Diagnostic decisions used clinical symptoms, serum thyroxine and TRAb, thyroid ultrasound and orbital computed tomography. Fresh peripheral blood, approximately 10 ml, yielded the PBMCs. The TCR beta CDR3 regions underwent amplification using RNA transcripts as the source. The HTBI primer set served for first-round RT-PCR of the TCR CDR3. TCRdb used MiXCR to reprocess the multiplex PCR reads, holding one entry per CDR3 protein. The repertoire has hundreds of thousands of distinct CDR3 sequences, under 30% of them found once; the top ten carry about a quarter. The data originate from a study of T cells in Graves' hyperthyroidism and ophthalmopathy. Overall study context: Initial diagnosis, before any treatment, was when peripheral blood was collected. Points from the study as a whole: Most thyroid clonotypes expanded above 0.001 appeared in blood too.

Sequencing input: blood. The source of this sequence is a man in his forties or fifties with Graves' hyperthyroidism that later progressed to Graves' ophthalmopathy.

CDR3 DNA sequence: TGTGCCAGCAGCCAGAAGCTGAGCTCCTACGAGCAGTACTTC. As protein: CASSQKLSSYEQYF. The chain has TRBV9 and TRBJ2-7, with D unresolved. The CDR3 totals 14 residues. Germline CDR1 and CDR2: SGDLS and YYNGEE. Trimming pared 4 bases from V and 0 bases from J, leaving 11 bases between.